This T cell receptor beta chain comes out of a study of cytomegalovirus exposure and HLA in healthy donors. CDR1 is SGHRS, CDR2 YFSETQ, per germline. V gave up 4 bases and J gave up 3 bases, with 10 bases separating them. The CDR3 contains 13 residues. On this clone itself: Its antigen is still unknown.

In the PCR, 60 Vbeta and 13 Jbeta primers were used. Method: immunoSEQ multiplex PCR; TCRdb's copy keeps in-frame clones and lacks some. The sample contains some 120,000 clones, more than 9% of which appear only once. The study's findings and limits: In a later analysis, most CMV-associated TCR beta chains appeared HLA-restricted.

Donors had nominal health at sampling but likely had unrecorded immune exposures. Sequenced material: PBMCs. The source is a woman between 18 and 29 years old in good health and CMV-seropositive. This chain connects TRBV5-1 to TRBJ2-5; no reliable D call. The CDR3 sequence: CASSRVTEETQYF. The CDR3 coding sequence is TGCGCCAGCAGCCGGGTGACCGAAGAGACCCAGTACTTC.